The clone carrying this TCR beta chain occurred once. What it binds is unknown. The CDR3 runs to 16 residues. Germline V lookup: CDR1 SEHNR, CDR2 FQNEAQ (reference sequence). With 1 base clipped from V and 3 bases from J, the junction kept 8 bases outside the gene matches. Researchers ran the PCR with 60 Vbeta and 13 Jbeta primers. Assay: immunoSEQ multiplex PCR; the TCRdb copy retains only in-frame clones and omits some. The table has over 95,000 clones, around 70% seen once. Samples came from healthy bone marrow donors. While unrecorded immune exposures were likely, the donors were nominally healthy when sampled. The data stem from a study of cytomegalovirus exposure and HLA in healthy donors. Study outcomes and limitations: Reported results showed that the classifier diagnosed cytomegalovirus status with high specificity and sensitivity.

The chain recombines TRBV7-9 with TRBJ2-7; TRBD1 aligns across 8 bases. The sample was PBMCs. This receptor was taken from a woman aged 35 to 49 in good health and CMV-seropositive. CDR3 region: CASSLGTGTGSYEQYF. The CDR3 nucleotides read TGTGCCAGCAGCTTAGGGACCGGGACAGGAAGCTACGAGCAGTACTTC.